The next 23 T cell receptor beta chains were all read from a single sample in a study of T-cell reconstitution after alpha-beta-depleted transplantation in children. Researchers prepared the TCRbeta library using unique molecular identifiers, the study reports. Each CDR3 protein is one row after TCRdb ran MiXCR on the PCR reads. The data show about 110,000 distinct CDR3 sequences, 6.4% seen once. The sample in question was PBMCs, mostly from graft donor cells, obtained 360 days after TCRalphabeta/CD19-depleted stem cell transplant. Receptors originate from a male patient aged 2 to 9 who had a stem cell transplant for acute lymphoblastic leukemia, so the T cells may come from the graft donor.

This clonotype showed up many times. The CDR3 nucleotides are TGTGCCATCAGTAACAGACTAGCGGGCGACCAAGAGACCCAGTACTTC. Protein product: CAISNRLAGDQETQYF. This chain uses TRBV10-3 with TRBJ2-5; 10 bases are a match to TRBD2. Germline V gene sequence: CDR1 ENHRY, CDR2 SYGVKD. V dropped 5 bases and J dropped 0; count of bases not matched to a gene: 6. This CDR3 contains 16 residues.

This clonotype has just a few counts. This rearrangement joins TRBV20-1 to TRBJ2-7; D may be TRBD2 (5 bases). This CDR3 has 13 residues. The V end lost 5 bases, the J end lost 3 bases, and 14 bases lay between the germline ends. Germline V CDR1 and CDR2: DFQATT, SNEGSKA (reference sequence). In DNA form, the CDR3 reads TGCAGTGCTTGTAACCGGGAAAACTACGAGCAGTACTTC. Translation: CSACNRENYEQYF.

This clonotype was observed many times. This rearrangement joins TRBV7-2 to TRBJ1-1; TRBD1 agrees at 8 bases. The germline gives CDR1 SGHTA, CDR2 FQGNSA. V shed 2 bases, J shed 4 bases, and the junction held 6 bases outside the gene matches. This CDR3 contains 15 residues. The CDR3 reads CASSLKSGTGTEAFF. Here the CDR3 DNA reads TGTGCCAGCAGCTTAAAATCCGGGACAGGCACTGAAGCTTTCTTT.

This sequence joins TRBV11-3 and TRBJ2-1, with 7 bases aligning to TRBD2. Germline-derived CDR1 and CDR2 are SGHNT and YENEEA. The ends lost 4 bases at V and 8 bases at J; junction bases unmatched: 11. The CDR3 length is 15 residues. The CDR3 reads CASSSLSGTRDEQFF. CDR3 coding DNA: TGTGCCAGCAGCTCTCTCAGCGGGACTCGCGATGAGCAGTTCTTC.

This clonotype was seen many times. J is TRBJ2-7 and V is TRBV4-2, with 9 bases aligning to TRBD2. The CDR3 consists of 16 residues. V lost 0 bases to trimming and J lost 3 bases; unmatched junction nucleotides: 6. CDR1 and CDR2 (germline): LGHNA, YNFKEQ. The CDR3 loop reads CASSQEEVAGVYEQYF. For the CDR3, the DNA is TGTGCCAGCAGCCAAGAGGAGGTAGCGGGAGTCTACGAGCAGTACTTC.

At least ten counts were recorded for this clonotype. V is TRBV5-1 and J is TRBJ1-2, with D unclear. The CDR3 is 13 amino acids. Trimming left V 2 bases short and J 7 bases short, with 12 bases between. CDR1 and CDR2 from the germline V gene are SGHRS and YFSETQ. CDR3 in DNA: TGCGCCAGCAGCTTCTCAGCTTCCGGTGGCTACACCTTC. Encoded protein: CASSFSASGGYTF.

Many counts were recorded for this clonotype. This rearrangement joins TRBV11-2 to TRBJ2-4; D unclear. The CDR3 totals 15 residues. V dropped 1 base and J dropped 0 bases, with 7 bases sitting between them. CDR1 SGHAT and CDR2 FQNNGV come from the germline V gene. CDR3 nucleotides: TGTGCCAGCAGCTTAGTGACATTAGCCAAAAACATTCAGTACTTC. It yields the protein CASSLVTLAKNIQYF.

The chain uses TRBV20-1 and TRBJ2-4, with D unresolved. Trimming removed 0 bases from V and 0 bases from J, with 9 bases in between. Germline lookup yields CDR1 DFQATT and CDR2 SNEGSKA (reference sequence). CDR3 length equals 15 residues. The CDR3 DNA follows: TGCAGTGCTAGAGATCGTGGGGTAGCCAAAAACATTCAGTACTTC. This encodes CSARDRGVAKNIQYF.

This clonotype turned up a few times. The chain has TRBV28 and TRBJ1-2; TRBD1 matches 7 bases. The CDR3 totals 13 residues. V was clipped by 6 bases and J by 7 bases; unmatched bases: 8. The germline CDR1 and CDR2 sequences are MDHEN and SYDVKM. The CDR3 DNA is TGTGCCAGCAGCCCGACAGGGCACTCTGGCTACACCTTC. It codes for CASSPTGHSGYTF.

This clonotype was observed many times. V gene TRBV6-5 combines with J gene TRBJ2-7, with a possible D match to TRBD2 (5 bases). Germline lookup yields CDR1 MNHEY and CDR2 SVGAGI. V was cut by 0 bases and J by 5 bases, with 8 bases left in between. The CDR3 totals 13 residues. CDR3 amino acids: CASSYSGDHEQYF. CDR3 coding DNA: TGTGCCAGCAGTTACTCCGGGGATCACGAGCAGTACTTC.

The table lists this clonotype with many counts. At one end, the junction sequence differs from germline, possibly due to a read error. The chain has TRBV7-9 and TRBJ1-2; no firm D call. CDR1 is SEHNR and CDR2 is FQNEAQ in the germline V gene (reference sequence). The CDR3 sequence is 11 residues long. The CDR3 here is CASSLPLAADF. The CDR3 nucleotides are TGTGCCAGCAGCTTACCCCTCGCGGCGGACTTC.

This clonotype was counted at least ten times. The chain uses TRBV5-1 and TRBJ2-2, with D perhaps TRBD2 (5 bases). This CDR3 is 14 amino acids long. CDR1 and CDR2 from the germline V gene are SGHRS and YFSETQ. V shed 0 bases and J shed 6 bases, with 9 bases lying between them. The CDR3: CASSLDGIPGELFF. DNA for the CDR3: TGCGCCAGCAGCTTGGACGGGATCCCCGGGGAGCTGTTTTTT.

This clonotype came up many times. V and J are TRBV7-2 and TRBJ2-3, with TRBD2 matching over 9 bases. CDR3 length: 17 residues. The V segment lost 1 base and the J segment 2 bases; nucleotides outside the gene matches: 7. Germline lookup yields CDR1 SGHTA and CDR2 FQGNSA. The CDR3 loop is CASSLGGASGATDTQYF. CDR3 DNA sequence: TGTGCCAGCAGCTTAGGGGGGGCTAGCGGGGCCACAGATACGCAGTATTTT.

This clonotype was counted ten times or more. The V and J genes are TRBV4-2 and TRBJ2-3, with D unclear. In germline, CDR1 is LGHNA, CDR2 YNFKEQ. The CDR3 is 15 amino acids. Trimming removed 1 base from V and 5 bases from J, with 13 bases in between. CDR3 loop: CASSQVRGLGDTQYF. The CDR3 DNA reads TGTGCCAGCAGCCAAGTTAGAGGCCTTGGAGATACGCAGTATTTT.

The gene calls are TRBV7-8 and TRBJ2-5; TRBD2 matches 7 bases. The CDR3 consists of 16 residues. Germline CDR1 reads SGHVS; CDR2 reads FQNEAQ. V lost 2 bases and J lost 2; bases outside the gene matches: 8. As DNA, the CDR3 is TGTGCCAGCAGCTTAAGGGCGGCTAGCGGACAAGAGACCCAGTACTTC. It encodes CASSLRAASGQETQYF.

This clonotype was counted between two and nine times. The rearrangement uses TRBV6-1 and TRBJ1-3, with 7 nucleotides matching TRBD1. With 6 bases clipped from V and 6 bases from J, the junction kept 8 bases outside the gene matches. The CDR3 covers 14 residues. The germline V gene has CDR1 MNHNS and CDR2 SASEGT. The CDR3 nucleotides are TGTGCCAGCAGCCTGCCGGGACAGAAAAACACCATATATTTT. Protein product: CASSLPGQKNTIYF.

This clonotype was found many times. The V and J genes are TRBV12-3 or TRBV12-4 and TRBJ2-3; 12 bases fit TRBD2. This CDR3 spans 17 amino acids. The J segment lost 3 bases and the V segment lost 1 base, leaving 5 bases of the junction unmatched. CDR3: CASSLVPSGRVTDTQYF. CDR3 bases: TGTGCCAGCAGTTTAGTACCTAGCGGGAGGGTAACAGATACGCAGTATTTT.

In the case of this clonotype: This may arise from a read error, as a much more abundant clone is one base away. Because the CDR3 is missing its conserved closing phenylalanine or tryptophan, this is likely a read error. The chain combines TRBV29-1 with TRBJ2-2; either TRBD1 or TRBD2 may supply D (5 bases each). CDR1 SQVTM and CDR2 ANQGSEA come from the germline V gene. The CDR3 is 12 residues long. Trimming took 5 bases from V and 4 from J, leaving 8 bases between them. The CDR3, as DNA: TGCAGCGTTCCAGGGAGCACCGGGGAGCTGTTTTAT. Protein: CSVPGSTGELFY.

This clonotype was found many times. The chain couples TRBV6-5 to TRBJ1-2; D remains unclear. The CDR3 consists of 15 residues. The V end lost 5 bases, the J end lost 2 bases, and 15 bases lay between the germline ends. Germline V CDR1 and CDR2: MNHEY, SVGAGI. This chain's CDR3 is CASSQGRTRNYGYTF. The CDR3 coding sequence is TGTGCCAGCAGTCAAGGACGGACCCGCAACTATGGCTACACCTTC.

In this sample, this clonotype turned up many times. This chain joins TRBV7-2 and TRBJ2-5; no definite D call. CDR3 length equals 14 residues. Trimming left V 5 bases short and J 1 base short, with 11 bases between. Per germline, CDR1 SGHTA and CDR2 FQGNSA. The CDR3 region is CASSPVSVQETQYF. In DNA form, the CDR3 reads TGTGCCAGCAGCCCTGTAAGCGTCCAAGAGACCCAGTACTTC.

The rearrangement uses TRBV25-1 and TRBJ2-5; 11 positions agree with TRBD1. V gave up 4 bases and J gave up 5 bases; unmatched junction bases: 6. CDR3 length: 15 residues. Germline assignment: CDR1 MGHDK and CDR2 SYGVNS. CDR3 residues: CASSAGTGGGETQYF. CDR3 coding DNA: TGTGCCAGCAGTGCCGGGACAGGGGGAGGGGAGACCCAGTACTTC.

The V gene is TRBV7-6, the J gene TRBJ2-7, with D possibly being TRBD1 (6 bases). Between the trimmed V and J ends, which lost 8 bases and 5 bases, there was a span of 13 bases. Looked up from germline, CDR1 is SGHVS and CDR2 is FNYEAQ. This CDR3 spans 12 amino acids. CDR3 residues: CASGTGQNEQYF. Written as DNA, the CDR3 is TGTGCCAGCGGAACAGGGCAGAACGAGCAGTACTTC.

Notes on this clonotype: This is likely a read error, given that the CDR3 carries no conserved phenylalanine or tryptophan at its end. This chain connects TRBV4-3 to TRBJ2-7, with TRBD1 identical over 10 bases. Germline V CDR1 and CDR2: LGHNA, YSLEER. The CDR3 totals 14 residues. V lost 4 bases, J lost 3 bases, and 3 bases stayed unmatched. The CDR3 bases are TGCGCCAGCAGCCCCGGGACAGGGGACTACGAGCAGTACCTC. Protein: CASSPGTGDYEQYL.